This is a list of T cell receptor beta chains from one sample in a study of OX40 agonist ivuxolimab in advanced cancers. This table comes from immunoSEQ multiplex PCR, and its TCRdb copy is limited to in-frame clones, with some not included. Of around 74,000 clones in the sample, 84% were seen once. The sequenced sample was CD4+ or CD8+ T cells sorted from blood, obtained in a trial of the OX40 agonist ivuxolimab. These TCRs come from an adult with an advanced solid tumor such as melanoma, head and neck, liver or kidney cancer. The CDR3 runs from the conserved cysteine through the conserved F or W. The D gene is left open where the match is weak. Clone size is stated in some rows and not others, as once, few, many or a class when expanded.

TRBV9	TRBD2	TRBJ2-3	.	TGTGCCAGCAGCGCCCAATTGGGACTAGAGTGGGATACGCAGTATTTT	CASSAQLGLEWDTQYF
TRBV7-9	.	TRBJ2-5	.	TGTGCCAGCAGCCCTGGGGGGTTGAAGACCCAGTACTTC	CASSPGGLKTQYF
TRBV10-3	.	TRBJ1-2	.	TGTGCCATCAGTGAGTCAGGGAATGGCTACACCTTC	CAISESGNGYTF
TRBV28	TRBD1	TRBJ2-5	.	TGTGCCAGCAGCCCCTCCACAGGGGGCCTAAAGACCCAGTACTTC	CASSPSTGGLKTQYF
TRBV30	TRBD1	TRBJ2-1	.	TGTGCCTCGACGACAGGGTCTGAGCAGTTCTTC	CASTTGSEQFF
TRBV7-8	.	TRBJ1-3	.	TGTGCCAGCAGCTTAATGGAGTTCTCTGGAAACACCATATATTTT	CASSLMEFSGNTIYF
TRBV9	TRBD1	TRBJ1-2	.	TGTGCCAGCAGCGTAGGACAGGGACGTGGCTACACCTTC	CASSVGQGRGYTF
TRBV29-1	.	TRBJ2-7	few	TGCAGCGCCGAGGGGGGGTCCTACGAGCAGTACTTC	CSAEGGSYEQYF
TRBV9	TRBD2	TRBJ2-1	.	TGTGCCAGCAGCGTAGCCCCGGCTAGCGGCAATGAGCAGTTCTTC	CASSVAPASGNEQFF
TRBV28	TRBD1	TRBJ1-6	.	TGTGCCAGCAGTTCGGCCGGGACAGGGAACTCACCCCTCCACTTT	CASSSAGTGNSPLHF
TRBV7-2	.	TRBJ1-2	.	TGTGCCAGCAGCTTCCAGAAGGCCGACGCCTATGGCTACACCTTC	CASSFQKADAYGYTF
TRBV28	TRBD1	TRBJ2-7	.	TGTGCCAGCAGTTACAGGGGGCGCGAATCCTACGAGCAGTACTTC	CASSYRGRESYEQYF
TRBV2	.	TRBJ2-7	.	TGTGCCAGCAGTGAGAGCCCCATCACGGGCTACGAGCAGTACTTC	CASSESPITGYEQYF
TRBV6-6	.	TRBJ1-4	.	TGTGCCAGCAGCCCCCGCGGAGGGAATGAAAAACTGTTTTTT	CASSPRGGNEKLFF
TRBV7-8	.	TRBJ2-7	.	TGTGCCAGCAGCTTAGAAGCGGATACGGGCGAGCAGTACTTC	CASSLEADTGEQYF
TRBV11-2	.	TRBJ2-7	.	TGTGCCAGCAGCTTATTCCAGGCCGTACCCCTCCACGAGCAGTACTTC	CASSLFQAVPLHEQYF
TRBV14	.	TRBJ1-1	medium-sized	TGTGCCAGCAGCCAAGATTTGAACACTGAAGCTTTCTTT	CASSQDLNTEAFF
TRBV19	.	TRBJ2-3	.	TGTGCCAGTAGTATCGGTTCGTCGGGCGTAGTCACAGATACGCAGTATTTT	CASSIGSSGVVTDTQYF
TRBV14	TRBD1	TRBJ1-5	few	TGTGCCAGCAGCCGGGACAGGGGTCAGCCCCAGCATTTT	CASSRDRGQPQHF
TRBV5-1	.	TRBJ2-3	.	TGCGCCAGCAGCTTGCAAAGGGATACGCAGTATTTT	CASSLQRDTQYF
TRBV5-1	.	TRBJ2-4	.	TGCGCCAGCAGCTTGGAAGAGGCCAAAAACATTCAGTACTTC	CASSLEEAKNIQYF
TRBV11-3	TRBD1	TRBJ2-3	.	TGTGCCAGCAGCTTCGGACAGGGGACAGATACGCAGTATTTT	CASSFGQGTDTQYF
TRBV18	.	TRBJ1-1	.	TGTGCCAGCTCACCACCCATATGGACTGAAGCTTTCTTT	CASSPPIWTEAFF
TRBV19	TRBD1	TRBJ2-7	once	TGTGCCAGTAGTGGTTGGGCAGGGGGCTCCGAGCAGTACTTC	CASSGWAGGSEQYF
TRBV28	TRBD1	TRBJ1-2	.	TGTGCCAGCAGTTATCTTACCGGGACAGGGGGCTATGGCTACACCTTC	CASSYLTGTGGYGYTF
TRBV7-9	.	TRBJ1-2	.	TGTGCCAGCAGCCCACCGGGGGCGTATGGCTACACCTTC	CASSPPGAYGYTF
TRBV5-1	TRBD2	TRBJ2-1	.	TGCGCCAGCAGCCCAGGGACTAGCGGGTCCTCCTACAATGAGCAGTTCTTC	CASSPGTSGSSYNEQFF
TRBV7-8	TRBD1	TRBJ2-7	.	TGTGCCAGCAGCTTAGCTCCGGACAGGGCGGTCGCCTACGAGCAGTACTTC	CASSLAPDRAVAYEQYF
TRBV7-2	.	TRBJ2-5	.	TGTGCCAGCAGCCCCCCTGCCAGAATCCAAGAGACCCAGTACTTC	CASSPPARIQETQYF
TRBV28	TRBD1	TRBJ2-1	.	TGTGCCAGCAGTTCCAGGGGGTTCTACAATGAGCAGTTCTTC	CASSSRGFYNEQFF
TRBV7-6	.	TRBJ1-5	once	TGTGCCAGCAGCCAAGGGTTAGGGCAGCTCCAGCATTTT	CASSQGLGQLQHF
TRBV6-1	TRBD1	TRBJ1-2	.	TGTGCCAGCACCGTGACAGGGAAGTATGGCTACACCTTC	CASTVTGKYGYTF
TRBV6-1	TRBD1	TRBJ1-2	.	TGTGCCACATCAAACCGGGACAGGGTTCGTGGTGGCTACACCTTC	CATSNRDRVRGGYTF
TRBV4-2	TRBD2	TRBJ2-2	.	TGTGCCAGCAGCCAACCCGAGACTAGCGTGACCGGGGAGCTGTTTTTT	CASSQPETSVTGELFF
TRBV7-8	.	TRBJ1-1	.	TGTGCCAGCACAAGGCCCACTGCAAACGGTGAAGCTTTCTTT	CASTRPTANGEAFF
TRBV28	.	TRBJ1-2	.	TGTGCCAGCAGTTTGGCAGAAAACTATGGCTACACCTTC	CASSLAENYGYTF
TRBV6-6	TRBD1	TRBJ2-3	once	TGTGCCAGCAGTAAAGGACAGGGCGGGCAGTATTTT	CASSKGQGGQYF
TRBV11-1	.	TRBJ1-4	.	TGTGCCAGCAGCTCCGACTGGGACCCTAATGAAAAACTGTTTTTT	CASSSDWDPNEKLFF
TRBV4-1	.	TRBJ2-7	few	TGCGCCAGCAGCCAAAGCGGAGTACAACCCTACGAGCAGTACTTC	CASSQSGVQPYEQYF
TRBV6-6	.	TRBJ2-5	.	TGTGCCAGCAGTCCGAATGTGGAGACCCAGTACTTC	CASSPNVETQYF
TRBV5-1	.	TRBJ2-3	.	TGCGCCAGCAGCCTATTGACCCAGGGCACAGATACGCAGTATTTT	CASSLLTQGTDTQYF
TRBV14	.	TRBJ2-1	.	TGTGCCAGCAGCCAAGCGACCATCTACAATGAGCAGTTCTTC	CASSQATIYNEQFF
TRBV6-6	.	TRBJ1-5	.	TGTGCCAGCAGCCGGGACGTAAAACAGCCCCAGCATTTT	CASSRDVKQPQHF
TRBV9	.	TRBJ2-7	.	TGTGCCAGCAGCTCTACCGGGACCACCTACGAGCAGTACTTC	CASSSTGTTYEQYF
TRBV7-9	.	TRBJ2-7	.	TGTGCCAGCAGCATAGATAGGAGCTCCTACGAGCAGTACTTC	CASSIDRSSYEQYF
TRBV11-1	.	TRBJ2-2	.	TGTGCCAGCAGCTTAACAGGGCCCGGGTTCATCTCTACCGGGGAGCTGTTTTTT	CASSLTGPGFISTGELFF
TRBV7-6	TRBD2	TRBJ2-3	.	TGTGCCAGCAGCTTAGGAGGACTAGCAGGATCAGATACGCAGTATTTT	CASSLGGLAGSDTQYF
TRBV7-9	TRBD1	TRBJ1-1	.	TGTGCCAGCAGCTTCGGGACAGGGAACACTGAAGCTTTCTTT	CASSFGTGNTEAFF
TRBV15	.	TRBJ1-2	.	TGTGCCACCAGCAGAACTCTCGAGGCTTATGGCTACACCTTC	CATSRTLEAYGYTF
TRBV19	TRBD1	TRBJ2-5	.	TGTGCCAGTAGTATGGCCCGGGACAGGGGGCGAGAGACCCAGTACTTC	CASSMARDRGRETQYF
TRBV9	.	TRBJ2-3	.	TGTGCCAGCAGCGTCAGTAGCGGTTGGGGGCCGGATACGCAGTATTTT	CASSVSSGWGPDTQYF
TRBV10-3	.	TRBJ2-7	.	TGTGCCATCAGTGAACAGGGATCATACGAGCAGTACTTC	CAISEQGSYEQYF
TRBV5-8	TRBD1	TRBJ1-2	.	TGTGCCAGCAGCTTCCCAGGGACAGCCTATGGCTACACCTTC	CASSFPGTAYGYTF
TRBV2	.	TRBJ1-2	.	TGTGCCAGCAGTGCCGTGGCAGGGGATGGCTACACCTTC	CASSAVAGDGYTF